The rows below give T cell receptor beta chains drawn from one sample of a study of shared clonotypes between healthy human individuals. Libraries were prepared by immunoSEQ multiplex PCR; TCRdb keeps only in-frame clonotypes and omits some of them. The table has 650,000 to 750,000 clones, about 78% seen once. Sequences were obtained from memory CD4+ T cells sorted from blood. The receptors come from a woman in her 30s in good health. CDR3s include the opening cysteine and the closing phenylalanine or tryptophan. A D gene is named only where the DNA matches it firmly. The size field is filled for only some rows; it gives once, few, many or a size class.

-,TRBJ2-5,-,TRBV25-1,TGTGCCAGCAGTGAGTCTAAACCCCGTGAGACCCAGTACTTC,CASSESKPRETQYF
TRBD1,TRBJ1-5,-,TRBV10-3,TGTGCCATCAGTGAGTCAGGGGGCAAGCCCCAGCATTTT,CAISESGGKPQHF
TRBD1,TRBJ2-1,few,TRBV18,TGTGCCAGCTCACGGTCGAAGACAGGGTCTTCCTACAATGAGCAGTTCTTC,CASSRSKTGSSYNEQFF
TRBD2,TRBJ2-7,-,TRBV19,TGTGCCAGTAGTCGAATGACTAGCGGGACAACCTACGAGCAGTACTTC,CASSRMTSGTTYEQYF
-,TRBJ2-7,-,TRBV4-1,TGCGCCAGCAGCCCGCTGGCGGGCGGTTTTCATGAGCAGTACTTC,CASSPLAGGFHEQYF
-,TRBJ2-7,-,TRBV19,TGTGCCAGTAGTCCAGGATCCTACGCGTACGAGCAGTACTTC,CASSPGSYAYEQYF
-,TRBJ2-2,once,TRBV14,TGTGCCAGCAGCCAAGATCATAACACCGGGGAGCTGTTTTTT,CASSQDHNTGELFF
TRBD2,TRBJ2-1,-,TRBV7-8,TGTGCCAGCAGCTTTTCGGGACTAGCGGGGTACAATGAGCAGTTCTTC,CASSFSGLAGYNEQFF
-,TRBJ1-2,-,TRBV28,TGTGCCAGCAGCGGACACCACTATGGCTACACCTTC,CASSGHHYGYTF
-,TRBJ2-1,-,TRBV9,TGTGCCAGCACCCCAGGGGGGACTCAGTACAATGAGCAGTTCTTC,CASTPGGTQYNEQFF
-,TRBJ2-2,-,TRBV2,TGTGCCAGCAGCGGGACCGGGAAGACACTTGGCGGGGAGCTGTTTTTT,CASSGTGKTLGGELFF
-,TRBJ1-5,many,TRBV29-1,TGCAGCGTAGCAATAGGGCCGGGAAATCAGCCCCAGCATTTT,CSVAIGPGNQPQHF
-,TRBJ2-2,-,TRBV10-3,TGTGCCATCAGTGTGTCCGGGTTGACGACGGGCACCGGGGAGCTGTTTTTT,CAISVSGLTTGTGELFF
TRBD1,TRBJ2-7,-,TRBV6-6,TGTGCCAGCACCACAGGGGGGAACTCCTACGAGCAGTACTTC,CASTTGGNSYEQYF
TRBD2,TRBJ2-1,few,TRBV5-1,TGCGCCAGCAGCTCTATCGGACTAGGCCCAATTTATGAGTTCTTC,CASSSIGLGPIYEFF
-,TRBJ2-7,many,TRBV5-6,TGTGCCAGCAGCTTGGGGTCCCTGTACGAGCAGTACTTC,CASSLGSLYEQYF
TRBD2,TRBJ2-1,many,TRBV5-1,TGCGCCAGCAGCTGGACTAGCGGGAGCCCAAATAGGAATGAGCAGTTCTTC,CASSWTSGSPNRNEQFF
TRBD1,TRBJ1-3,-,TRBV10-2,TGCGCCAGCCGGGCCGAGGGGGCATCTGGAAACACCATATATTTT,CASRAEGASGNTIYF
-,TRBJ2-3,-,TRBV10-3,TGTGCCATCACTCAGGGTGATCCGAGCACAGATACGCAGTATTTT,CAITQGDPSTDTQYF
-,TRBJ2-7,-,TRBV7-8,TGTGCCAGCAGCTCAAGATTCTCCTACGAGCAGTACTTC,CASSSRFSYEQYF
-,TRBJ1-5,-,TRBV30,TGTGCCTGGTCATCGATTTCGGGTCAGCCCCAGCATTTT,CAWSSISGQPQHF
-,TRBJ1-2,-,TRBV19,TGTGCCAGTAGTATACAGGGAAATAACTATGGCTACACCTTC,CASSIQGNNYGYTF
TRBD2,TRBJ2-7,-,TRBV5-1,TGCGCCAGCAGCGGGGATGGACTAGCGGGAGAGGAGCAGTACTTC,CASSGDGLAGEEQYF
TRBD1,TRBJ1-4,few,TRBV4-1,TGCGCCAGCAGCCTAGGATCCGGGACAGCTAATGAAAAACTGTTTTTT,CASSLGSGTANEKLFF
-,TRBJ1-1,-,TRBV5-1,TGCGCCAGCAGCTTGTCCCGTAGGACTGAAGCTTTCTTT,CASSLSRRTEAFF
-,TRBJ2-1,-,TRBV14,TGTGCCAGCAGCCAAGCCGGGAACAATGAGCAGTTCTTC,CASSQAGNNEQFF
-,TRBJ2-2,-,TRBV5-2,TGCGCCAGCAGCCAAGATAGAGATCGGGACACCGGGGAGCTGTTTTTT,CASSQDRDRDTGELFF
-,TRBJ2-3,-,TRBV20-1,TGCAGTGCTGAAAGGGCAGATACGCAGTATTTT,CSAERADTQYF
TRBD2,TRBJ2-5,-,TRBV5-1,TGCGCCAGCAGCTTGTTCGGCGGGAGGGTCCAAGAGACCCAGTACTTC,CASSLFGGRVQETQYF
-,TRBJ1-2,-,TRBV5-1,TGCGCCAGCAGCAGAGTAACCCCTAACTATGGCTACACCTTC,CASSRVTPNYGYTF
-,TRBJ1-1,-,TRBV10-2,TGCGCCAGCAGTGAATTAACCTCGGGGAACACTGAAGCTTTCTTT,CASSELTSGNTEAFF
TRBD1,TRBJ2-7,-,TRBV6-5,TGTGCCAGCAGTTTGCGGGACAGGGGGATCTACGAGCAGTACTTC,CASSLRDRGIYEQYF
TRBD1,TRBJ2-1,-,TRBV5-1,TGCGCCAGCAGACAGGGGGCAAAGAATGAGCAGTTCTTC,CASRQGAKNEQFF
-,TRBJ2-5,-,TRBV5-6,TGTGCCAGCAGCTCGTGGTTAGGAGAGACCCAGTACTTC,CASSSWLGETQYF
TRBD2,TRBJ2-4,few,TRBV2,TGTGCCAGCCGGCGGGAGACAAAAAACATTCAGTACTTC,CASRRETKNIQYF
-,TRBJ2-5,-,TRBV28,TGTGCCAGCAGTTATGGGGGTAAAGGGGAGACCCAGTACTTC,CASSYGGKGETQYF
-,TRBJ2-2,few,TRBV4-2,TGTGCCAGCAGCCAATCATCTTGGGACACGAACACCGGGGAGCTGTTTTTT,CASSQSSWDTNTGELFF
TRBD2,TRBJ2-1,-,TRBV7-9,TGTGCCAGCAGCTTAGTCTCGGCGGGAGTTGATGAGCAGTTCTTC,CASSLVSAGVDEQFF
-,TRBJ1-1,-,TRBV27,TGTGCCAGCAGTTATAAAAGGGGTTACGAAGCTTTCTTT,CASSYKRGYEAFF
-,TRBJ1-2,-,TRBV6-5,TGTGCCAGCAGATTAACAGAGAACTATGGCTACACCTTC,CASRLTENYGYTF
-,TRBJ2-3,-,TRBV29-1,TGCAGCGTTACCCTCTGGGGGGCAGCAGATACGCAGTATTTT,CSVTLWGAADTQYF
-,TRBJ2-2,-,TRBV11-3,TGTGCCAGCAGCTTTGGGACTAACACCGGGGAGCTGTTTTTT,CASSFGTNTGELFF
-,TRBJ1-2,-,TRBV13,TGTGCCAGCAGCTTGGAAAGAAGCGTTTATGGCTACACCTTC,CASSLERSVYGYTF
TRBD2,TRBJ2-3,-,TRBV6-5,TGTGCCAGCAGTTATCAGCTAGCGGGCACAGATACGCAGTATTTT,CASSYQLAGTDTQYF
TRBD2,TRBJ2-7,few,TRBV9,TGTGCCAGCAGCGTAGATGGTAGCGGGAGCTCCTACGAGCAGTACTTC,CASSVDGSGSSYEQYF
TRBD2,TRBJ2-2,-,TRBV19,TGTGCCAGTAGTAGCGGGAGGGCCGCCACCGGGGAGCTGTTTTTT,CASSSGRAATGELFF
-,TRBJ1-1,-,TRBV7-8,TGTGCCAGCAGCTTAGCGGGAGGCCATGAAGCTTTCTTT,CASSLAGGHEAFF
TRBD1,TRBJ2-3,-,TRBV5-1,TGCGCCAGCAGCTCCCGACAGGGTTTTCCCACAGATACGCAGTATTTT,CASSSRQGFPTDTQYF
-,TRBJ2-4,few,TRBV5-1,TGCGCCAGCTGCCACGGGACGGACAAAAACATTCAGTACTTC,CASCHGTDKNIQYF